This T cell receptor beta chain was recorded in a study of T-cell reconstitution after alpha-beta-depleted transplantation in children. General study results and limits: As was reported, about two months after transplant, alpha-beta T cells came from several hundred expanded graft clones. Surviving recipient T cells and thymic progenitors accounted for the high day-60 TCRbeta diversity observed in some patients. T cells produced anew were the main source of T-cell counts and diversity one year after transplant.

About this clonotype: What it recognizes is unknown.

V shed 6 bases and J shed 5 bases, with 11 bases lying between them. The germline CDR1 and CDR2 sequences are KGHSH and LQKENI. The CDR3 loop spans 14 amino acids. A TCRbeta library incorporating unique molecular identifiers was prepared. TCRdb analysed the PCR reads with MiXCR anew, one entry per CDR3 protein. The sample records roughly 100,000 distinct CDR3 sequences, about 7.5% being singletons. The rearrangement links TRBV18 to TRBJ1-6, with D maybe TRBD1 (5 bases). This sample comprised PBMCs, obtained before TCRalphabeta/CD19-depleted stem cell transplant. This TCR came from a boy younger than 10 with acute lymphoblastic leukemia, due to receive a stem cell transplant. The CDR3 region has the DNA TGTGCCAGCTCGCGCGACAGCCATAATTCACCCCTCCACTTT. Residues: CASSRDSHNSPLHF.